Below, 17 T cell receptor beta chains from the same sample are listed, as sequenced in a study of blood T cell repertoires in COVID-19 (dated by TCRdb to 2019 to 2021). Library preparation used the immunoSEQ multiplex PCR assay. TCRdb mirrors the immuneACCESS table, restricted to in-frame sequences. Some clones are absent from its copies; in checked studies, under half trace to an unresolved V gene, and the reason for the others is unknown. The sample table lists 120,000 to 150,000 clones, roughly 90% of them with a count of one. The ten largest clones take up more than 9% of the sample. Sample: peripheral blood. These receptors originate from a man in his fifties with active or convalescent COVID-19.

The CDR3: CASSRNYGYTF. Written as DNA, the CDR3 is TGTGCCTCCAGTCGCAACTATGGCTACACCTTC. The V and J genes are TRBV28 and TRBJ1-2; the D is unclear. Looked up from germline, CDR1 is MDHEN and CDR2 is SYDVKM. The CDR3 totals 11 residues. Trimming pared 11 bases from V and 2 bases from J, leaving 9 bases between.

This rearrangement joins TRBV27 to TRBJ2-7; the match to TRBD2 covers 7 bases. The ends lost 6 bases at V and 2 bases at J; junction bases unmatched: 13. Germline V gives CDR1 MNHEY, CDR2 SMNVEV (reference sequence). The CDR3 consists of 16 residues. The CDR3 protein is CASRTLASGNPYEQYF. The CDR3 DNA reads TGTGCCAGCAGAACTTTAGCTAGCGGAAATCCCTACGAGCAGTACTTC.

The rearrangement uses TRBV7-9 and TRBJ2-2; 11 bases are shared with TRBD2. Unmatched junction bases numbered 8, after V lost 1 base and J lost 4 bases. The CDR3 covers 18 residues. The germline gives CDR1 SEHNR, CDR2 FQNEAQ (reference sequence). The CDR3 region is CASSLGLRLAGPTGELFF. As DNA, the CDR3 is TGTGCCAGCAGCTTAGGGTTGAGACTAGCGGGACCCACCGGGGAGCTGTTTTTT.

The chain couples TRBV18 to TRBJ2-3; 7 bases are a match to TRBD1. This CDR3 is built from 18 residues. Germline V gene sequence: CDR1 KGHSH, CDR2 LQKENI. J gave up 0 bases and V 2 bases, and 11 bases lay outside the gene matches. This CDR3 reads CASSPVSGQPASTDTQYF. The CDR3 DNA reads TGTGCCAGCTCACCAGTATCGGGACAGCCCGCCAGCACAGATACGCAGTATTTT.

The gene calls are TRBV19 and TRBJ1-6; 8 bases line up with TRBD1. Germline loops: CDR1 LNHDA, CDR2 SQIVND (reference sequence). This CDR3 region has 15 residues. The junction had 9 bases not matched to a gene; V was cut back by 7 bases and J by 7 bases. The chain's CDR3 is CASTKGGDRNSPLHF. The CDR3 coding sequence is TGTGCCAGTACCAAAGGAGGGGACAGGAATTCACCCCTCCACTTT.

This rearrangement joins TRBV7-9 to TRBJ1-2, with D possibly TRBD1 on 5 matching bases. The CDR3 is 14 amino acids. V was clipped by 5 bases and J by 6 bases, with 16 bases between them. CDR1 and CDR2 (germline): SEHNR, FQNEAQ (reference sequence). CDR3 nucleotides: TGTGCCAGCAGCCCCTCAGTCGACAGAAATGGCTACACCTTC. Encoded protein: CASSPSVDRNGYTF.

The rearrangement uses TRBV11-2 and TRBJ2-2; D is perhaps TRBD1 (5 bases). This CDR3 has 16 amino acids. Germline CDR1 reads SGHAT; CDR2 reads FQNNGV. V was shortened by 0 bases and J by 3 bases, with 11 bases between the two germline ends. The chain's CDR3 is CASSLESQGDTGELFF. DNA of the CDR3: TGTGCCAGCAGCTTAGAGTCTCAGGGTGACACCGGGGAGCTGTTTTTT. Full variable domain (outside the CDR3, taken from reference TRBV11-2 and TRBJ2-2): EAGVAQSPRYKIIEKRQSVAFWCNPISGHATLYWYQQILGQGPKLLIQFQNNGVVDDSQLPKDRFSAERLKGVDSTLKIQPAKLEDSAVYLCASSLESQGDTGELFFGEGSRLTVL.

This clone has a handful of counts. CDR3 in amino acids: CASSSRQGPNEKLFF. The CDR3 region has the DNA TGTGCCAGCAGCTCGAGACAGGGGCCGAATGAAAAACTGTTTTTT. The chain couples TRBV28 to TRBJ1-4; TRBD1 matches at 8 bases. Germline V CDR1 and CDR2: MDHEN, SYDVKM. The CDR3 totals 15 residues. V lost 6 bases, J lost 5 bases, and 8 bases stayed unmatched.

This chain connects TRBV9 to TRBJ1-1; 10 nucleotides line up with TRBD1. J gave up 4 bases and V 4 bases, and 7 bases lay outside the gene matches. The CDR3 is 15 residues long. Germline-derived CDR1 and CDR2 are SGDLS and YYNGEE. CDR3 coding DNA: TGTGCCAGCAGCATCGGGACAGGGGTTTTCACTGAAGCTTTCTTT. This sequence encodes CASSIGTGVFTEAFF.

The chain carries TRBV4-1 and TRBJ2-5; 9 nucleotides agree with TRBD2. The CDR3 extends over 17 amino acids. V dropped 4 bases and J dropped 5; count of bases not matched to a gene: 14. Germline V gene data show CDR1 as MGHRA and CDR2 as YSYEKL. The CDR3 DNA reads TGCGCCAGCAGCCGTTCACCCGGGACTAGCCCGGGGGAGACCCAGTACTTC. Translating it yields CASSRSPGTSPGETQYF.

This chain connects TRBV11-2 to TRBJ2-7; D possibly corresponds to TRBD1 (5 bases). Looked up from germline, CDR1 is SGHAT and CDR2 is FQNNGV. Trimming removed 2 bases at V and 6 bases at J, with 14 bases between. The CDR3 contains 14 residues. CDR3 sequence reads: CASSLPVGVVEQYF. CDR3 nucleotide sequence: TGTGCCAGCAGCTTACCCGTAGGGGTCGTCGAGCAGTACTTC.

V and J are TRBV19 and TRBJ1-5; D may be TRBD1 (5 bases). The V gene's germline CDR1 is LNHDA and CDR2 SQIVND (reference sequence). V gave up 2 bases and J gave up 5 bases, with 16 bases separating them. There are 16 residues in the CDR3. The CDR3 reads CASSILASQGHQPQHF. CDR3 sequence (DNA): TGTGCCAGTAGTATATTGGCCAGCCAGGGCCATCAGCCCCAGCATTTT. The full variable domain, rest sourced from reference TRBV19 and TRBJ1-5, is DGGITQSPKYLFRKEGQNVTLSCEQNLNHDAMYWYRQDPGQGLRLIYYSQIVNDFQKGDIAEGYSVSREKKESFPLTVTSAQKNPTAFYLCASSILASQGHQPQHFGDGTRLSIL.

The chain carries TRBV11-2 and TRBJ1-5; 10 bases agree with TRBD1. J was trimmed by 10 bases and V by 1 base; bases with no gene match: 10. Looked up from germline, CDR1 is SGHAT and CDR2 is FQNNGV. The CDR3 sequence is 16 residues long. CDR3 residues: CASSLGIGTGVGPQHF. CDR3 DNA: TGTGCCAGCAGCTTAGGGATTGGGACAGGGGTTGGACCCCAGCATTTT.

The rearrangement joins TRBV2 to TRBJ2-7; TRBD1 matches at 10 bases. The CDR3 contains 14 residues. J was trimmed by 7 bases and V by 5 bases; bases with no gene match: 8. Per germline, CDR1 SNHLY and CDR2 FYNNEI. CDR3: CASSRQGAAGEQYF. The CDR3 DNA follows: TGTGCCAGCAGTAGACAGGGGGCAGCGGGTGAGCAGTACTTC.

The rearrangement uses TRBV28 and TRBJ1-2, with D hard to call. CDR1 and CDR2 (germline): MDHEN, SYDVKM. This CDR3 spans 14 amino acids. The ends were cut back, 2 bases at V and 2 bases at J, with 9 bases in the middle. Here the CDR3 reads CASSLGRQNYGYTF. The CDR3 DNA reads as TGTGCCAGCAGTTTAGGCAGGCAGAACTATGGCTACACCTTC.

This clone was observed at least ten times. The chain is built from TRBV6-5 and TRBJ1-5; no clear D. Trimming left V 6 bases short and J 0 bases short, with 9 bases between. Germline CDR1 is MNHEY and CDR2 is SVGAGI. The CDR3 loop spans 14 amino acids. The CDR3 DNA reads as TGTGCCAGCAGCCTAGGAGGTAGCAATCAGCCCCAGCATTTT. Residues: CASSLGGSNQPQHF.

This chain uses TRBV7-2 with TRBJ2-5, with 14 bases aligning to TRBD2. V shed 5 bases, J shed 5 bases, and the junction held 7 bases outside the gene matches. Per germline, CDR1 SGHTA and CDR2 FQGNSA. The CDR3 is 16 residues long. The CDR3 reads CASSKGLAGDLETQYF. The CDR3 nucleotides read TGTGCCAGCAGCAAGGGACTAGCGGGAGATTTGGAGACCCAGTACTTC.